This TCR beta chain is drawn from a study of Ad26.COV2.S vaccination and SARS-CoV-2 variants. Regarding the study as a whole: Breadth, reportedly substantial, characterized the spike-specific CD8+ and CD4+ T cell responses after vaccination. Analytic work on TCR breadth and depth might have understated the full extent of total T cell responses.

A word on this clone: Its antigen is still unknown.

Using immunoSEQ multiplex PCR, the repertoire was profiled, and TCRdb retains in-frame clones only, with some absent. The data hold roughly 500,000 clones, with approximately 88% observed a single time. Treatment: 15 to 20 received Ad26.COV2.S at low or high dose, single or two shots; 5 received placebo; per-sample allocation not given. Repertoires come from day 63 after the first vaccine or placebo injection. Based in Boston, the donor was an adult of 18-55 years. Vaccination employed an Ad26 vector expressing the Wuhan-strain SARS-CoV-2 spike. Trimming took 5 bases from V and 6 from J, leaving 16 bases between them. The CDR3 has 15 amino acids. CDR1 SGHAT and CDR2 FQDESV come from the germline V gene (reference sequence).

The clonotype originates from a person between 18 and 65 years old who received the Ad26.COV2.S COVID-19 vaccine or a placebo. Sample: peripheral blood, taken in a trial of Ad26.COV2.S vaccine versus placebo. The chain has TRBV11-1 and TRBJ1-4; weak D call: TRBD1 (6 bases). The CDR3 protein is CASSTGRSGDEKLFF. Here the CDR3 DNA reads TGTGCCAGCAGCACCGGACGGTCAGGGGATGAAAAACTGTTTTTT. Complete variable domain (other parts from reference TRBV11-1 and TRBJ1-4): EAEVAQSPRYKITEKSQAVAFWCDPISGHATLYWYRQILGQGPELLVQFQDESVVDDSQLPKDRFSAERLKGVDSTLKIQPAELGDSAMYLCASSTGRSGDEKLFFGSGTQLSVL.